Following are 23 T cell receptor beta chains from one sample sequenced in a study of T cell repertoires in cytomegalovirus infection. TCRdb passed the reads through MiXCR, listing each CDR3 protein once. The repertoire holds 450,000 to 550,000 distinct CDR3 sequences, with about two fifths as singletons. Their antigens remain unidentified. The specimen was cultured PBMCs, collected from culture after CMV antigen stimulation. The receptors come from a human donor in good health (CMV status not recorded). Some clones in this sample may be carry-over from other donors' samples.

This chain joins TRBV7-6 and TRBJ2-5; 8 nucleotides align to TRBD2. The germline V gene encodes CDR1 SGHVS and CDR2 FNYEAQ. J was trimmed by 1 base and V by 2 bases; bases with no gene match: 3. The CDR3 is 15 residues long. The CDR3 DNA is TGTGCCAGCAGCTTACCCCGGGGGGGCCAAGAGACCCAGTACTTC. This translates into CASSLPRGGQETQYF. Full variable domain (rest looked up from reference TRBV7-6 and TRBJ2-5): GAGVSQSPRYKVTKRGQDVALRCDPISGHVSLYWYRQALGQGPEFLTYFNYEAQQDKSGLPNDRFSAERPEGSISTLTIQRTEQRDSAMYRCASSLPRGGQETQYFGPGTRLLVL.

In its sample, this clonotype was seen a few times. V is TRBV4-1 and J is TRBJ2-3; D might be TRBD2 (5 bases). The CDR3 covers 16 residues. V lost 4 bases and J lost 1, with 15 bases in between. In germline, CDR1 is MGHRA, CDR2 YSYEKL. CDR3 sequence: CASSLSGAIGTDTQYF. The CDR3 DNA reads as TGCGCCAGCAGCCTGAGCGGAGCGATCGGCACAGATACGCAGTATTTT.

The chain combines TRBV10-3 with TRBJ2-1, with 10 bases that match TRBD2. The CDR3 extends over 15 amino acids. J gave up 9 bases and V 4 bases, and 9 bases lay outside the gene matches. CDR1 is ENHRY and CDR2 is SYGVKD in the germline V gene. Here the CDR3 DNA reads TGTGCCATCAGTGGGACGGGGTTAGCGGGAGGTGAGCAGTTCTTC. Translation gives CAISGTGLAGGEQFF.

The rearrangement links TRBV2 to TRBJ1-5, with D perhaps matching TRBD1 (5 bases). V was shortened by 4 bases and J by 10 bases, with 11 bases between the two germline ends. Germline CDR1 SNHLY, CDR2 FYNNEI. This CDR3 has 12 residues. The CDR3 region is CASSGAGPPQHF. The CDR3 DNA follows: TGTGCCAGCAGTGGCGCGGGGCCACCCCAGCATTTT.

The rearrangement joins TRBV7-2 to TRBJ2-5; TRBD1 matches at 7 bases. V lost 5 bases to trimming and J lost 4 bases; unmatched junction nucleotides: 7. CDR1 and CDR2 from the germline V gene are SGHTA and FQGNSA. The CDR3 consists of 14 residues. CDR3 nucleotides: TGTGCCAGCAGCCTAATAGGGACAGTAGAGACCCAGTACTTC. This gives the protein CASSLIGTVETQYF.

This CDR3 is CASSPRVYEQYF. Written as DNA, the CDR3 is TGTGCCAGCAGTCCCCGGGTTTACGAGCAGTACTTC. The J gene is TRBJ2-7, the V gene TRBV28, with D uncertain. The CDR3 contains 12 residues. Germline values: CDR1 MDHEN, CDR2 SYDVKM. V was trimmed by 5 bases and J by 4 bases, leaving 9 bases between them.

The chain links TRBV7-2 to TRBJ2-7; tentative D call: TRBD1 (5 bases). V lost 5 bases and J lost 4, with 15 bases in between. Germline loops: CDR1 SGHTA, CDR2 FQGNSA. This CDR3 is 14 amino acids long. The CDR3 here is CASSRPDIIYEQYF. The CDR3 nucleotides are TGTGCCAGCAGCCGCCCGGACATAATATACGAGCAGTACTTC.

The table lists this clonotype with a few counts. The gene calls are TRBV19 and TRBJ1-2, with D hard to call. Germline CDR1 reads LNHDA; CDR2 reads SQIVND (reference sequence). CDR3 length equals 11 residues. Trimming shortened V by 3 bases and J by 8 bases, and 7 bases separated the two germline ends. CDR3 region: CASSMTQGYTF. CDR3 nucleotides: TGTGCCAGTAGTATGACGCAAGGCTACACCTTC.

The gene calls are TRBV5-6 and TRBJ2-2, with a tentative D call TRBD1 (5 bases). The CDR3 contains 14 residues. CDR1 is SGHDT, CDR2 YYEEEE, per germline. The V end lost 1 base, the J end lost 1 base, and 5 bases lay between the germline ends. CDR3 residues: CASSLRGNTGELFF. CDR3 bases: TGTGCCAGCAGCTTGAGGGGGAACACCGGGGAGCTGTTTTTT.

The chain couples TRBV7-6 to TRBJ2-1, with 9 bases matching TRBD2. Germline-derived CDR1 and CDR2 are SGHVS and FNYEAQ. The J segment lost 7 bases and the V segment lost 2 bases, leaving 12 bases of the junction unmatched. This CDR3 is 17 amino acids long. This CDR3 is CASSLTRGGDGLNEQFF. In nucleotides, the CDR3 is TGTGCCAGCAGCTTAACTCGCGGGGGGGACGGGTTAAATGAGCAGTTCTTC.

The V call is TRBV20-1, the J call TRBJ2-3, with D possibly TRBD2 on 6 matching bases. V gave up 4 bases and J gave up 6 bases, with 11 bases separating them. Germline CDR1 DFQATT, CDR2 SNEGSKA (reference sequence). The CDR3 is 12 amino acids. The CDR3 protein is CSATRGRDTQYF. As DNA, the CDR3 is TGCAGTGCTACCCGGGGGAGGGATACGCAGTATTTT.

The chain couples TRBV6-1 to TRBJ1-2; D uncertain. The germline V gene encodes CDR1 MNHNS and CDR2 SASEGT. Trimming cost V 7 bases and J 14 bases, with 20 bases left between them. The CDR3 runs 12 residues. The CDR3: CASIGSGDSETF. CDR3 coding DNA: TGTGCCAGCATAGGTAGCGGGGATTCGGAGACCTTC.

The chain is built from TRBV27 and TRBJ2-5; 10 nucleotides match TRBD1. The CDR3 has 17 amino acids. Per the germline V gene, CDR1 is MNHEY and CDR2 is SMNVEV (reference sequence). The junction had 12 bases not matched to a gene; V was cut back by 6 bases and J by 2 bases. The CDR3 DNA follows: TGTGCCAGCAGCCGAACCGGGACAGGGGTTGGGCAAGAGACCCAGTACTTC. Its translation is CASSRTGTGVGQETQYF.

The gene calls are TRBV14 and TRBJ2-7; D possibly matches TRBD1 or TRBD2 (5 bases each). Germline V gives CDR1 SGHDN, CDR2 FVKESK. The ends were cut back, 0 bases at V and 1 base at J, with 7 bases in the middle. The CDR3 covers 14 residues. The CDR3 sequence: CASSQEWGSYEQYF. DNA for the CDR3: TGTGCCAGCAGCCAAGAATGGGGGTCCTACGAGCAGTACTTC.

This chain links TRBV7-9 with TRBJ2-1; tentative D call: TRBD2 (6 bases). The CDR3 has 13 amino acids. Germline assignment: CDR1 SEHNR and CDR2 FQNEAQ (reference sequence). V lost 5 bases, J lost 15 bases, and 20 bases lay in between. In DNA, the CDR3 is TGTGCCAGCAGCCCGGTGGAGGGGCCCCAGGGGTTCTTC. This codes for CASSPVEGPQGFF. Drawing the rest from reference TRBV7-9 and TRBJ2-1, the complete variable domain is DTGVSQNPRHKITKRGQNVTFRCDPISEHNRLYWYRQTLGQGPEFLTYFQNEAQLEKSRLLSDRFSAERPKGSFSTLEIQRTEQGDSAMYLCASSPVEGPQGFFGPGTRLTVL.

This clonotype was observed a handful of times. The V gene is TRBV7-8, the J gene TRBJ2-1; 9 bases line up with TRBD1. Losses at the gene ends were 3 bases for V and 8 bases for J; bases not matched to a gene: 11. Germline-derived CDR1 and CDR2 are SGHVS and FQNEAQ. This CDR3 spans 16 amino acids. The CDR3 protein is CASSFNLGQGIDEQFF. The CDR3 DNA follows: TGTGCCAGCAGCTTCAATTTGGGACAGGGCATAGATGAGCAGTTCTTC.

V gene TRBV5-6 combines with J gene TRBJ2-5, with 8 bases aligning to TRBD1. Losses at the gene ends were 3 bases for V and 5 bases for J; bases not matched to a gene: 9. This CDR3 is built from 15 residues. CDR1 is SGHDT, CDR2 YYEEEE, per germline. Here the CDR3 reads CASSYGQGGDETQYF. The CDR3 coding sequence is TGTGCCAGCAGCTACGGACAGGGTGGGGACGAGACCCAGTACTTC.

CDR3 loop: CASRGEGSVTQYF. The CDR3 DNA reads TGTGCCAGCAGAGGGGAAGGGAGTGTTACGCAGTATTTT. This chain links TRBV12-3 or TRBV12-4 with TRBJ2-3, with D perhaps assigned TRBD1 or TRBD2 (5 bases each). The CDR3 length is 13 residues. V dropped 6 bases and J dropped 8 bases, with 15 bases sitting between them.

Comments on this clonotype: A junction boundary mismatches the germline segment, possibly from a read error. The chain couples TRBV12-3 or TRBV12-4 to TRBJ2-6, with D unclear. There are 12 residues in the CDR3. The CDR3 protein is CASASGTNVLTF. The CDR3, as DNA: TGTGCCAGCGCCTCTGGGACCAACGTCCTGACTTTC.

The chain recombines TRBV20-1 with TRBJ2-3; 7 bases agree with TRBD1. CDR3 length equals 12 residues. CDR1 and CDR2 (germline): DFQATT, SNEGSKA (reference sequence). CDR3 DNA sequence: TGCAGCCTGACAGGGTCCACAGATACGCAGTATTTT. Translated, it gives CSLTGSTDTQYF.

This clonotype was counted between two and nine times. The gene calls are TRBV7-2 and TRBJ2-5; D unclear. The CDR3 runs to 13 residues. V lost 6 bases to trimming and J lost 5 bases, with 13 bases between them. Germline assignment: CDR1 SGHTA and CDR2 FQGNSA. The CDR3 here is CASRPTYGETQYF. For the CDR3, the DNA is TGTGCCAGCAGACCCACGTATGGGGAGACCCAGTACTTC.

This chain links TRBV7-2 with TRBJ2-7; 7 positions match TRBD1. The CDR3 is 15 amino acids. The V segment lost 5 bases and the J segment 0 bases; nucleotides outside the gene matches: 7. Germline CDR1 reads SGHTA; CDR2 reads FQGNSA. As DNA, the CDR3 is TGTGCCAGCAGCCGACAGGGACAACCCTCCTACGAGCAGTACTTC. It yields the protein CASSRQGQPSYEQYF.

The V gene is TRBV7-6, the J gene TRBJ2-3, with a weak D call TRBD1 (6 bases). Germline V CDR1 and CDR2: SGHVS, FNYEAQ. Trimming took 5 bases from V and 2 from J, leaving 14 bases between them. The CDR3 has 15 residues. CDR3 in amino acids: CASSTNGQITDTQYF. The CDR3 coding sequence is TGTGCCAGCAGCACCAACGGACAGATCACAGATACGCAGTATTTT. Full variable domain (remainder filled in from reference TRBV7-6 and TRBJ2-3): GAGVSQSPRYKVTKRGQDVALRCDPISGHVSLYWYRQALGQGPEFLTYFNYEAQQDKSGLPNDRFSAERPEGSISTLTIQRTEQRDSAMYRCASSTNGQITDTQYFGPGTRLTVL.